This TCR beta chain was recovered during a study of identical twins. General study findings and limits: The study found excess low generation probability among twin-shared out-of-frame alpha sequences.

TCRdb reprocessed the 5' RACE reads via MiXCR and lists one record per CDR3 protein. The table includes 500,000 to 650,000 distinct CDR3 sequences, less than 9% detected once. This CDR3 is built from 14 residues. The germline V gene has CDR1 SGHRS and CDR2 YFSETQ. V gave up 0 bases and J gave up 2 bases, with 3 bases separating them. Ten or more counts support this clonotype. Its antigen is not identified. These records were also assigned to another study, of yellow fever vaccine responses in identical twins.

The rearrangement joins TRBV5-1 to TRBJ2-6, with D hard to call. Sequencing used PBMCs. This TCR was sampled from a woman between 18 and 29 years old in good health. The CDR3 protein is CASSLVAGANVLTF. The CDR3 DNA reads TGCGCCAGCAGCTTGGTTGCTGGGGCCAACGTCCTGACTTTC.